The clone carrying this TCR beta chain was observed a few times. Antigen: not known. Germline CDR1 is DFQATT and CDR2 is SNEGSKA (reference sequence). The CDR3 is 15 amino acids. Trimming stripped 3 bases from V and 3 bases from J, with 18 bases between. This entry is derived from a study of T-cell reconstitution after alpha-beta-depleted transplantation in children. TCRbeta library construction was performed incorporating unique molecular identifiers. Using its own MiXCR run on the PCR reads, TCRdb lists one record per CDR3 protein. The profile covers around 200,000 distinct CDR3 sequences, with roughly a tenth appearing a single time and roughly 27% taken by the ten largest. Study-level results: High day-60 TCRbeta diversity in some patients came from surviving recipient T cells and thymic progenitors. T-cell counts and diversity at one year following transplant were attributed mainly to newly produced T cells. Reportedly, roughly two months post-transplant, alpha-beta T cells arose from several hundred expanded graft clones.

The chain employs TRBV20-1 and TRBJ2-7; TRBD2 is a possible D gene (6 bases). The clonotype was recovered from a child under two years old with acute myeloid leukemia, due to receive a stem cell transplant. Specimen: PBMCs, collected before TCRalphabeta/CD19-depleted stem cell transplant. CDR3 in DNA: TGCAGTGCTAGGGAAGGGATAGGAGGGTTCTACGAGCAGTACTTC. It encodes CSAREGIGGFYEQYF.